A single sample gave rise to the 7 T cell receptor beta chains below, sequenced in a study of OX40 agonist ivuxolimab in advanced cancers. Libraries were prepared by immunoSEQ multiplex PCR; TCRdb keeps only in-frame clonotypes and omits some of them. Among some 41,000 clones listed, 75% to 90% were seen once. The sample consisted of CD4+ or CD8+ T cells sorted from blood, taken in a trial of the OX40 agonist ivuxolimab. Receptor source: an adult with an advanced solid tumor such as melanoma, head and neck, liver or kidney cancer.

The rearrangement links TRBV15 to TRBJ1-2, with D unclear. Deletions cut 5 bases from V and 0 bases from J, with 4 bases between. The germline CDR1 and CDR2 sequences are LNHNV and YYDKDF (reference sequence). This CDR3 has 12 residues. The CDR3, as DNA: TGTGCCACCAGCGTCGCTAACTATGGCTACACCTTC. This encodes CATSVANYGYTF.

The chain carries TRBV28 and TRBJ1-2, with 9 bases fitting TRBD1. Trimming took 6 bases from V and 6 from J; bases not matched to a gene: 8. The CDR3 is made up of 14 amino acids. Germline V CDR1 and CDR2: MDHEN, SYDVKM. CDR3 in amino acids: CASREQGALNGYTF. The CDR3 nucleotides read TGTGCCAGCAGGGAACAGGGGGCGCTAAATGGCTACACCTTC.

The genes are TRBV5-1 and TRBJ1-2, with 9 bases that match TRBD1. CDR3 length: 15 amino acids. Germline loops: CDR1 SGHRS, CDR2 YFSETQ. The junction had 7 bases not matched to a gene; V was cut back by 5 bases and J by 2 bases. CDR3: CASRAGGTGNYGYTF. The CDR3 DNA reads TGCGCCAGCAGGGCTGGCGGGACAGGGAACTATGGCTACACCTTC.

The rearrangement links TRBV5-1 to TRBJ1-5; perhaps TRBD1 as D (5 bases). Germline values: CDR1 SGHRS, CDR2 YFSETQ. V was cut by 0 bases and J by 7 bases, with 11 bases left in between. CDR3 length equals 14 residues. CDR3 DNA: TGCGCCAGCAGCTTGGGCGGGGGATTCCAGCCCCAGCATTTT. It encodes CASSLGGGFQPQHF.

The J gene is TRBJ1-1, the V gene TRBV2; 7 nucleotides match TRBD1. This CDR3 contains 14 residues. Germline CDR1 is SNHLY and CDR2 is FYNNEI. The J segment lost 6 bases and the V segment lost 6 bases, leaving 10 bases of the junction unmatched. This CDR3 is CASRAGQPLAEAFF. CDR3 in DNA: TGTGCCAGCAGGGCGGGACAGCCCTTGGCTGAAGCTTTCTTT.

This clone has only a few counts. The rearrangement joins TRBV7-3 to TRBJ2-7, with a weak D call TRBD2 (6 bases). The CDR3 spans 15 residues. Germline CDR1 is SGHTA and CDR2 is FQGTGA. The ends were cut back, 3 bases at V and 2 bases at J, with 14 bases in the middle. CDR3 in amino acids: CASSFQPGDAYEQYF. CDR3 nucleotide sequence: TGTGCCAGCAGCTTCCAACCGGGAGACGCCTACGAGCAGTACTTC.

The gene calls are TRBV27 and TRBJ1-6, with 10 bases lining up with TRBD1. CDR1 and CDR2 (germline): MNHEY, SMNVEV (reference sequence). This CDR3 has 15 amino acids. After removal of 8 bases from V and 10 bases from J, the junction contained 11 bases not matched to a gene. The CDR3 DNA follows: TGTGCCAGCCAGCCTGGGACAGGGGTGTGGTCACCCCTCCACTTT. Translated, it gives CASQPGTGVWSPLHF.